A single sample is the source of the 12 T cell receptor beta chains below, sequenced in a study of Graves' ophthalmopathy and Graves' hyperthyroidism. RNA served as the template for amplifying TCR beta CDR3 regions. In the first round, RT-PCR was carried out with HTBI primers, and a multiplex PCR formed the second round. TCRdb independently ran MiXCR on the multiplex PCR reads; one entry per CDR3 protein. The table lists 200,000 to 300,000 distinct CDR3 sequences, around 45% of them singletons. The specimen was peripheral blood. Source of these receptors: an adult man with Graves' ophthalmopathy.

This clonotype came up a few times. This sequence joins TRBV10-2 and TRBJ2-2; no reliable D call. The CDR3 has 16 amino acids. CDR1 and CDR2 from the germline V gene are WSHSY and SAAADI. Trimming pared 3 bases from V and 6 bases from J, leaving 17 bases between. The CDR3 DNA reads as TGCGCCAGCAGTGAAAACAGCTACCATAAGCCCGGGGAGCTGTTTTTT. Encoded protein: CASSENSYHKPGELFF.

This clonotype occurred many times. The CDR3 nucleotides are TGCAGTGCGAGGGACTTCCTGAACACTGAAGCTTTCTTT. Protein: CSARDFLNTEAFF. The chain links TRBV20-1 to TRBJ1-1; weak D call: TRBD1 (5 bases). Trimming removed 6 bases from V and 0 bases from J, with 11 bases in between. Germline V gene data show CDR1 as DFQATT and CDR2 as SNEGSKA (reference sequence). There are 13 residues in the CDR3.

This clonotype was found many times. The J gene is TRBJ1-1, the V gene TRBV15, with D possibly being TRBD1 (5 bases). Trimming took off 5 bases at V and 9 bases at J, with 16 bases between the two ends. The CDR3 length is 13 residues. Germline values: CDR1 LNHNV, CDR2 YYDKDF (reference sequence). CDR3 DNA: TGTGCCACCAGCGGATTGCAGGGACGGCAAGCTTTCTTT. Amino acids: CATSGLQGRQAFF.

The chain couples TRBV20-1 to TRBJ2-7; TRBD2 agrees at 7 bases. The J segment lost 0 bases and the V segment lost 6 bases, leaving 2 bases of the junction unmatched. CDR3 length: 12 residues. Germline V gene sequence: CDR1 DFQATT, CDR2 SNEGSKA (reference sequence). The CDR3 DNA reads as TGCAGTGCAAGCGGGACCTCCTACGAGCAGTACTTC. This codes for CSASGTSYEQYF.

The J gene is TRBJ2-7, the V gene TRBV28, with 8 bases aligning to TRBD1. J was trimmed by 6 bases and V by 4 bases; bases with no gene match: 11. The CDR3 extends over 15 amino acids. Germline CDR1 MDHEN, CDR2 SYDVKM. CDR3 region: CASSSPGQGIGEQYF. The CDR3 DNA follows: TGTGCCAGCAGTTCCCCTGGACAGGGCATCGGCGAGCAGTACTTC.

The CDR3 reads CASSSLRDLKEKLFF. CDR3 nucleotides: TGTGCCAGCAGCTCACTCAGGGATCTTAAGGAAAAACTGTTTTTT. The rearrangement joins TRBV7-3 to TRBJ1-4; D possibly corresponds to TRBD1 (5 bases). The CDR3 is made up of 15 amino acids. Germline lookup yields CDR1 SGHTA and CDR2 FQGTGA. V shed 4 bases and J shed 8 bases, with 17 bases lying between them.

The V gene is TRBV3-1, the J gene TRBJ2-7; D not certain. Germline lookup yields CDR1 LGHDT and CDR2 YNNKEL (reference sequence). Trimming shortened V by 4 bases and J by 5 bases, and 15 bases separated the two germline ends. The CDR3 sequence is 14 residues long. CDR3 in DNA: TGTGCCAGCAGCCTTCGGAATACTCGGAACGAGCAGTACTTC. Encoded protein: CASSLRNTRNEQYF.

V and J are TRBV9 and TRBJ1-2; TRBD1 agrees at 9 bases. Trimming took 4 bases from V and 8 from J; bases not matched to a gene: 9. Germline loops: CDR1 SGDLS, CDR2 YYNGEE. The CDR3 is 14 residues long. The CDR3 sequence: CASSPGDRVYGYTF. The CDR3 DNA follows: TGTGCCAGCAGCCCTGGGGACAGGGTCTACGGCTACACCTTC.

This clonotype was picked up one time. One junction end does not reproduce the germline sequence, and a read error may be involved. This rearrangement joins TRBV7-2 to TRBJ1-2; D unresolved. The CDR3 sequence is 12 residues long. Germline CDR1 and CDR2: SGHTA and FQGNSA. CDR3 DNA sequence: TGTGCCAGCAGCTTAGCCGGGTTAAGCCCTCAATTC. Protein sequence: CASSLAGLSPQF.

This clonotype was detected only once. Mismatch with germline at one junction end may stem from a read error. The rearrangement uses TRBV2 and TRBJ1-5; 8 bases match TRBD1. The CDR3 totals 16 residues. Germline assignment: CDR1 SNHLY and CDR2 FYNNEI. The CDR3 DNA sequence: TGTGCCAGCAGCTTGACAGGGGCAGGTTCCAATGAGCCCCAGCATTTT. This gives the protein CASSLTGAGSNEPQHF.

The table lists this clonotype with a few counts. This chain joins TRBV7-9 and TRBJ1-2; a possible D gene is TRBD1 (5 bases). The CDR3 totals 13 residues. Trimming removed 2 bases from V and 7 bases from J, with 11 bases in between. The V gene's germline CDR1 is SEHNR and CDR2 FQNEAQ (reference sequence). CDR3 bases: TGTGCCAGCAGCTTAATGTTTGGGGCTGGCTACACCTTC. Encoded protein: CASSLMFGAGYTF.

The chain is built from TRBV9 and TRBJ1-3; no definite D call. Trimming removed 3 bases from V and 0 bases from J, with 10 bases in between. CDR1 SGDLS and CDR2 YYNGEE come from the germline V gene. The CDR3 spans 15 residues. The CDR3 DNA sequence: TGTGCCAGCAGCGCCGGGGTACTCTCTGGAAACACCATATATTTT. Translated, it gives CASSAGVLSGNTIYF.